Listed here are 18 T cell receptor beta chains from one sample, sequenced in a study of CD8 T cells in ankylosing spondylitis. TCRdb recomputed calls from the 5' RACE reads with MiXCR, one row per CDR3 protein. Of hundreds of thousands of distinct CDR3 sequences in the sample, more than 20% were seen once. The sequencing sample was made of blood, either unsorted or a sorted T cell fraction (not recorded which). These receptor sequences come from a female donor with ankylosing spondylitis or in good health (not recorded which).

The chain joins TRBV7-2 to TRBJ1-1; D might be TRBD1 (5 bases). This CDR3 has 14 residues. V lost 5 bases to trimming and J lost 1 base, with 11 bases between them. Per the germline V gene, CDR1 is SGHTA and CDR2 is FQGNSA. In DNA form, the CDR3 reads TGTGCCAGCAGCCGCCCGGGACCGAACACTGAAGCTTTCTTT. It yields the protein CASSRPGPNTEAFF. The full variable domain, with the rest looked up from reference TRBV7-2 and TRBJ1-1, is GAGVSQSPSNKVTEKGKDVELRCDPISGHTALYWYRQSLGQGLEFLIYFQGNSAPDKSGLPSDRFSAERTGGSVSTLTIQRTQQEDSAVYLCASSRPGPNTEAFFGQGTRLTVV.

A few counts support this clonotype. The rearrangement joins TRBV12-3 or TRBV12-4 to TRBJ1-1; D gene unclear. The CDR3 consists of 15 residues. With 1 base removed from V and 0 bases from J, the gap between germline ends came to 9 bases. CDR3 nucleotide sequence: TGTGCCAGCAGTTTAGATCCGGCGATGAACACTGAAGCTTTCTTT. Translation: CASSLDPAMNTEAFF.

The V call is TRBV11-2, the J call TRBJ2-3; 7 bases align to TRBD2. The germline V gene has CDR1 SGHAT and CDR2 FQNNGV. The CDR3 is 17 amino acids. The V segment lost 2 bases and the J segment 3 bases; nucleotides outside the gene matches: 11. The DNA of the CDR3 is TGTGCCAGCAGCTTAAGACGAGGGAGGGCCAAGACAGATACGCAGTATTTT. Its protein is CASSLRRGRAKTDTQYF.

The rearrangement joins TRBV5-1 to TRBJ2-1; 13 bases are shared with TRBD2. The V gene's germline CDR1 is SGHRS and CDR2 YFSETQ. This CDR3 is built from 16 residues. With 3 bases clipped from V and 10 bases from J, the junction kept 10 bases outside the gene matches. In nucleotides, the CDR3 is TGCGCCAGCAGCTACCCCGGGACTAGCGGGATTCTGGAGCAGTTCTTC. The encoded protein is CASSYPGTSGILEQFF.

The V and J genes are TRBV20-1 and TRBJ2-3; D unresolved. This CDR3 is built from 10 residues. The V end was cut by 4 bases, the J end by 5 bases, with 4 bases between. Germline loops: CDR1 DFQATT, CDR2 SNEGSKA (reference sequence). The DNA of the CDR3 is TGCAGTGCTACCATAGATACGCAGTATTTT. As protein: CSATIDTQYF.

The V gene is TRBV20-1, the J gene TRBJ2-1; 9 bases are a match to TRBD1. CDR1 and CDR2 (germline): DFQATT, SNEGSKA (reference sequence). Trimming cost V 0 bases and J 8 bases; bases outside gene matches: 8. CDR3 length equals 15 residues. The CDR3 DNA reads as TGCAGTGCTAGAGATTGGGTCACAGGGGGCCATGAGCAGTTCTTC. It specifies CSARDWVTGGHEQFF.

The CDR3 is CSAKLTGVNTEAFF. In nucleotides, the CDR3 is TGCAGTGCTAAGCTGACAGGGGTGAACACTGAAGCTTTCTTT. V gene TRBV20-1 combines with J gene TRBJ1-1; 8 bases match TRBD1. The CDR3 extends over 14 amino acids. The V and J ends lost 4 bases and 0 bases, in that order; junction bases with no gene match: 4. Germline assignment: CDR1 DFQATT and CDR2 SNEGSKA (reference sequence).

The CDR3 nucleotides read TGCAGTGCTAGGGATCCTAGCGGAGACACAGATACGCAGTATTTT. Translating gives CSARDPSGDTDTQYF. The chain recombines TRBV20-1 with TRBJ2-3; TRBD2 matches at 7 bases. The CDR3 contains 15 residues. Unmatched junction bases numbered 8, after V lost 3 bases and J lost 2 bases. The germline gives CDR1 DFQATT, CDR2 SNEGSKA (reference sequence).

The CDR3 region is CASSQEGGSPNEQYF. The DNA of the CDR3 is TGTGCCAGCAGCCAAGAGGGGGGGTCCCCAAACGAGCAGTACTTC. The chain recombines TRBV4-2 with TRBJ2-7, with 7 bases matching TRBD2. V shed 0 bases, J shed 5 bases, and the junction held 7 bases outside the gene matches. This CDR3 has 15 amino acids. CDR1 LGHNA and CDR2 YNFKEQ come from the germline V gene.

The rearrangement joins TRBV20-1 to TRBJ2-4; a weak D match, TRBD2 (6 bases). Germline V gene sequence: CDR1 DFQATT, CDR2 SNEGSKA (reference sequence). V lost 4 bases and J 1 base, leaving 14 bases between the germline ends. The CDR3 has 15 residues. CDR3 sequence: CSAISGGGAKNIQYF. The CDR3, as DNA: TGCAGTGCTATAAGCGGTGGGGGGGCCAAAAACATTCAGTACTTC.

This chain links TRBV20-1 with TRBJ2-7, with D possibly being TRBD2 (9 bases). Germline CDR1 is DFQATT and CDR2 is SNEGSKA (reference sequence). This CDR3 comprises 14 residues. The V gene lost 6 bases and the J gene lost 3 bases, with 18 bases spanning the gap. Here the CDR3 reads CSAPGGGGGYEQYF. DNA of the CDR3: TGCAGTGCACCAGGGGGCGGGGGGGGCTACGAGCAGTACTTC.

V is TRBV20-1 and J is TRBJ2-7, with unresolved D. V shed 7 bases and J shed 3 bases, with 19 bases lying between them. The CDR3 totals 14 residues. Germline-derived CDR1 and CDR2 are DFQATT and SNEGSKA (reference sequence). CDR3 region: CSVEPRGEYYEQYF. The CDR3 bases are TGCAGTGTTGAGCCTCGTGGAGAATACTACGAGCAGTACTTC.

The V and J genes are TRBV20-1 and TRBJ2-7, with 9 bases that match TRBD2. Germline V gives CDR1 DFQATT, CDR2 SNEGSKA (reference sequence). V shed 5 bases, J shed 3 bases, and the junction held 8 bases outside the gene matches. The length of the CDR3 is 14 residues. CDR3: CSARSLAGHYEQYF. CDR3 in DNA: TGCAGTGCTCGTTCTCTAGCGGGACACTACGAGCAGTACTTC.

At least ten counts were recorded for this clonotype. The chain is built from TRBV20-1 and TRBJ1-3; D gene ambiguous. V was pared by 6 bases and J by 3 bases, with 18 bases between. In germline, CDR1 is DFQATT, CDR2 SNEGSKA (reference sequence). The CDR3 loop spans 15 amino acids. Here the CDR3 DNA reads TGCAGTGCCCCCCGGCGTCAAGGGTTTGGAAACACCATATATTTT. Amino acid sequence: CSAPRRQGFGNTIYF.

This clonotype showed up many times. The chain combines TRBV7-2 with TRBJ1-2, with D maybe TRBD1 (6 bases). Germline loops: CDR1 SGHTA, CDR2 FQGNSA. The length of the CDR3 is 15 residues. Trimming removed 2 bases at V and 6 bases at J, with 16 bases between. CDR3 in amino acids: CASSLNRVVTDGYTF. The DNA of the CDR3 is TGTGCCAGCAGCTTAAACAGGGTTGTAACGGATGGCTACACCTTC.

In this sample, this clonotype turned up once. The chain links TRBV20-1 to TRBJ2-7, with D tentatively TRBD2 (7 bases). Germline V gene data show CDR1 as DFQATT and CDR2 as SNEGSKA (reference sequence). The CDR3 spans 15 residues. Trimming stripped 5 bases from V and 0 bases from J, with 17 bases between. The CDR3: CSARGAAGVSYEQYF. The CDR3 region has the DNA TGCAGTGCTCGGGGGGCGGCAGGGGTCTCCTACGAGCAGTACTTC.

This chain uses TRBV6-5 with TRBJ2-3; D uncertain. Germline V lookup: CDR1 MNHEY, CDR2 SVGAGI. Trimming cost V 5 bases and J 2 bases, with 17 bases left between them. The CDR3 spans 16 residues. CDR3 sequence (DNA): TGTGCCAGCAGTCTACAAGGGTCCCACTCCACAGATACGCAGTATTTT. Its protein product is CASSLQGSHSTDTQYF.

The chain joins TRBV18 to TRBJ2-1; perhaps TRBD2 as D (6 bases). Deletions cut 1 base from V and 10 bases from J, with 17 bases between. Germline lookup yields CDR1 KGHSH and CDR2 LQKENI. The CDR3 length is 15 residues. CDR3 amino acids: CASSPLGRDVGEQFF. The CDR3 nucleotides are TGTGCCAGCTCACCACTGGGGCGGGACGTCGGAGAGCAGTTCTTC.